This is a list of T cell receptor beta chains from one sample in a study of glioma-infiltrating T cells after dendritic cell vaccination. Method: immunoSEQ multiplex PCR; TCRdb's copy keeps in-frame clones and lacks some. The sample yields 100,000 or so clones, 85% to 90% seen once. The sequenced sample was blood, obtained after dendritic cell vaccination. Receptor source: a human donor with glioblastoma. CDR3s include the opening cysteine and the closing phenylalanine or tryptophan.

v_gene | CDR3aa
TRBV25-1 | CASSPRTSTDTQYF
TRBV19 | CASSTSILEGYYGYTF
TRBV5-8 | CASSLAGQSNYGYTF
TRBV5-3 | CARSQGPRHYIYGYTF
TRBV5-4 | CASSLEAGGGYGYTF
TRBV7-3 | CASSSTGRTDSPLHF
TRBV30 | CAWATGFPGELFF
TRBV5-8 | CASTLGVAVTYEQYF
TRBV2 | CATKGDRAEKLFF
TRBV6-6 | CASSTTLNYGYTF
TRBV9 | CASSANPGTITGELFF
TRBV11-3 | CASSPAGTSGIPQYF
TRBV27 | CASSKGGGNTEAFF
TRBV4-2 | CASSQTTGNYGYTF
TRBV5-1 | CASSLVGTSGGPDTGELFF
TRBV7-9 | CASSLDRLNTEAFF
TRBV5-5 | CASSLAGILYEQYF
TRBV5-1 | CASGTSSSYEQYF
TRBV2 | CASTEREPYEQYF
TRBV14 | CASSQVPGAPGGYTF
TRBV5-1 | CASSLGREFSGNTIYF
TRBV5-1 | CASSLVLGQPYNEQFF
TRBV7-2 | CASSLRAGDNEKLFF
TRBV9 | CASSVASTGELFF
TRBV5-1 | CASAVDRPYEQYF
TRBV6-1 | CASSEMAGQPQHF
TRBV28 | CASSLWDLGTYEQYF
TRBV5-1 | CASSLSQGAGANVLTF
TRBV27 | CASSFGQGTDTQYF
TRBV9 | CASSGQGAQSGNTIYF
TRBV6-1 | CASSHTGVGGYTF
TRBV6-1 | CASRRTIYSNQPQHF
TRBV5-6 | CASSLAERSTQYF
TRBV5-6 | CASSPPQGYSGMGYGYTF
TRBV10-3 | CAARQGLGNTEAFF
TRBV18 | CASSPSTGDNEQFF
TRBV28 | CASSFGTYEQYF
TRBV29-1 | CSVLGGPGGYEQYF
TRBV10-3 | CAISDRADSGNTIYF
TRBV6-1 | CASSDGRASYEQYF
TRBV12-2 | CASRLAQLERLRYEQYF
TRBV9 | CASSVGQGAGEQYF
TRBV5-6 | CASRKLAGGDSYEQYF
TRBV21-1 | CASGRGSTERNQPQHF
TRBV9 | CASSSPWGGFYGYTF
TRBV10-2 | CASSNRGVNYGYTF
TRBV6-1 | CASRLPGGFGNTIYF
TRBV18 | CASSPPGRERYNEQFF
TRBV7-9 | CASSLASSYEQYF